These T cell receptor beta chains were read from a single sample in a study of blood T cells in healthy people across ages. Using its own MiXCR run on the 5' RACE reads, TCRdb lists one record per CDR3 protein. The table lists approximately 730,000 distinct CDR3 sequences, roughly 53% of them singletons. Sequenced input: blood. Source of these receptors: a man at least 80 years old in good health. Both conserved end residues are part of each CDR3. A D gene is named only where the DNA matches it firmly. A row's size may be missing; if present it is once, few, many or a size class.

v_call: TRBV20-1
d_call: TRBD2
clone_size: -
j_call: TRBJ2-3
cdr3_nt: TGCAGTTTAGCGGGAGGCTGGAGGGCAGATACGCAGTATTTT
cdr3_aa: CSLAGGWRADTQYF

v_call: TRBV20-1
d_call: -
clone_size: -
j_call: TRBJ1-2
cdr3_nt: TGCAGTGCTAGAGATGCCCGGGCCCCTGAGGGGTTCTATGGCTACACCTTC
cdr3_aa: CSARDARAPEGFYGYTF

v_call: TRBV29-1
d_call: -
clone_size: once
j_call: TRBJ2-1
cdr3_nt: TGCAGCGCCGTTCTTGCAGGATACAATGAGCAGTTCTTC
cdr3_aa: CSAVLAGYNEQFF

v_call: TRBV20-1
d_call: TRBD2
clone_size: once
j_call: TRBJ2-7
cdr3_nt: TGCAGAGCCCAACTAGCGGGGAGCTCCTACAATGAGCAGTACTTC
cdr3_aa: CRAQLAGSSYNEQYF

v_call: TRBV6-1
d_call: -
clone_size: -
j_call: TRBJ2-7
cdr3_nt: TGTGCCAGCAGTGGGGGAGGGACAGTACCTTTAAACGAGCAGTACTTC
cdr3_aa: CASSGGGTVPLNEQYF

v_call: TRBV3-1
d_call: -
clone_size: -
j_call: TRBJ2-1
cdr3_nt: TGTGCCAGCACCTCGGCGGGGCTGTACAATGAGCAGTTCTTC
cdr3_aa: CASTSAGLYNEQFF

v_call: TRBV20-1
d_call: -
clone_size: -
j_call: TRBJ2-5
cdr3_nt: TGCAGTGCTAGAGCTAGTTGGTACCAAGAGACCCAGTACTTC
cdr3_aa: CSARASWYQETQYF

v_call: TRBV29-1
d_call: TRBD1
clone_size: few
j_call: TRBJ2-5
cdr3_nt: TGCAGCGTAGGGACAGGGGATAGGGAGACCCAGTACTTC
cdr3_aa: CSVGTGDRETQYF

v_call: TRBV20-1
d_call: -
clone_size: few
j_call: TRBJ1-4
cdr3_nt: TGCAGTGCTCGGAGCACACTCCTCCCCGGAGGTGAAAAACTGTTTTTT
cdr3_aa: CSARSTLLPGGEKLFF

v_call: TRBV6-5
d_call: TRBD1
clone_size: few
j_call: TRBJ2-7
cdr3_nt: TGTGCCAGCAGCCGGGGACAGGGTCACTACGAGCAGTACTTC
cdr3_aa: CASSRGQGHYEQYF

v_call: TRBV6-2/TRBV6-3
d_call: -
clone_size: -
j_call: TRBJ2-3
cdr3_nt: TGTGCCAGCAGGGAGGCAGGGAGAAAAGATACGCAGTATTTT
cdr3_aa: CASREAGRKDTQYF

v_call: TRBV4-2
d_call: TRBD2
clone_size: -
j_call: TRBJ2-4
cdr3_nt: TGTGCCAGCAGCCAAGAGCATGGCGGGAGGACCAACCCTCCGTACTTC
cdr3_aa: CASSQEHGGRTNPPYF

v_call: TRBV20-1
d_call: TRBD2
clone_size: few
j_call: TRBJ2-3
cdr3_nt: TGCAGTGCTAGATCGGGACTAGCGGGAGACAGATACGCGTATTTT
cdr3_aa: CSARSGLAGDRYAYF

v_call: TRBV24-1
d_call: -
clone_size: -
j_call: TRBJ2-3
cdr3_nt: TGTGCCACCAGTGACCCACCCGGGGATACGCAGTATTTT
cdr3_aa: CATSDPPGDTQYF

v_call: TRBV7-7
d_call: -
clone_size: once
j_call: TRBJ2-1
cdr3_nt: TGTGCCAGCAGTAGCGACTGGGCGGATAATGAGCAGTTCTTC
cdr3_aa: CASSSDWADNEQFF

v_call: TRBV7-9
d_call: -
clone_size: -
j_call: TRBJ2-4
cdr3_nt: TGTGCCAGCAGCTTACGGATGCAAAACATTCAGTACTTC
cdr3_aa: CASSLRMQNIQYF

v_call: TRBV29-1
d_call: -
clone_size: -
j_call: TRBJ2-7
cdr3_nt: TGCAGCGCCTCGTCGGGTTTAAGCTCCTACGAGCAGTACTTC
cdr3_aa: CSASSGLSSYEQYF

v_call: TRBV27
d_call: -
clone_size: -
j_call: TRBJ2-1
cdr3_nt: TGTGCCAGCAGTCGAGCGGAGTACAATGAGCAGTTCTTC
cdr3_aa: CASSRAEYNEQFF

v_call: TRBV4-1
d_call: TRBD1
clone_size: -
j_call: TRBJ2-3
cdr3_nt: TGCGCCAGCAGCCAGTCCCTCGGCCTCGACAGGGGGCCCAGATACGCGTATTTT
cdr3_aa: CASSQSLGLDRGPRYAYF

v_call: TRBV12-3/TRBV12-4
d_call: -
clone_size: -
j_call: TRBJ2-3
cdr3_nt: TGTGCCAGCAGTTTAGGGGAGCGGAAGACAGATACGCAGTATTTT
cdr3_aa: CASSLGERKTDTQYF

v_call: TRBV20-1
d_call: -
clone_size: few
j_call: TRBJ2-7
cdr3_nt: TGCAGTGCTAGGACAAGCGGCGGAGGTTACGAGCAGTACTTC
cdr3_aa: CSARTSGGGYEQYF

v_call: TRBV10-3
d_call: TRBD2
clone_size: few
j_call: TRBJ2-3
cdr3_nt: TGTGCCATCAGGCCGAGACTAGCGGGAGCGGATACGCAGTATTTT
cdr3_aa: CAIRPRLAGADTQYF

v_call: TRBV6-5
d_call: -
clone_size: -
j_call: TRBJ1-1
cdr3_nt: TGTGCCAGCACTCGGACTGGCAAGACTAGTGAAGCTTTCTTT
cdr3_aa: CASTRTGKTSEAFF

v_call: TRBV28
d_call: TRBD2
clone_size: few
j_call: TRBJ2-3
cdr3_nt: TGTGCCAGCAGTTTACCAGGGACTAAAGATACGCAGTATTTT
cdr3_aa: CASSLPGTKDTQYF

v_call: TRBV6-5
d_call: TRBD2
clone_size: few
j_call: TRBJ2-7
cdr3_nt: TGTGCCAGCAGCGCCGGGACTACCTACGAGCAGTACTTC
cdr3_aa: CASSAGTTYEQYF

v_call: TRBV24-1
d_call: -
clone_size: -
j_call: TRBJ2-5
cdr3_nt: TGTGCCACCAGTGACAGGGGAAAATTAGGGCCAAAAGAGACCCAGTACTTC
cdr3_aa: CATSDRGKLGPKETQYF

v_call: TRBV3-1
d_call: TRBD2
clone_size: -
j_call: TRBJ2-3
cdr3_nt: TGTGCCAGCAGTCGATTTAGCGGGGGGTTGAGATACGCGTATTTT
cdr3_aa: CASSRFSGGLRYAYF

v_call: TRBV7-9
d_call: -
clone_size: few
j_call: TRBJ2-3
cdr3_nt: TGTGCCAGGAGCGGCCTTAGCACAGATACGCAGTATTTT
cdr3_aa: CARSGLSTDTQYF

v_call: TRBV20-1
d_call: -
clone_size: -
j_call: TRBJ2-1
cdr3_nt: TGCAGTGCTAGAGATCTGCGAACGGGCAATGAGCAGTTCTTC
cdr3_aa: CSARDLRTGNEQFF

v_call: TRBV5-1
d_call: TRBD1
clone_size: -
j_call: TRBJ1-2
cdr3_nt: TGCGCCAGCAGCTTGACAGGGGCGAGGTATGGCTACACCTTC
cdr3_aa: CASSLTGARYGYTF

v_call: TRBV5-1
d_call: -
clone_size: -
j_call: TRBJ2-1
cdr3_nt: TGCGCCAGCAGGACCTGGGCAGGGAATGAGCAGTTCTTC
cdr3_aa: CASRTWAGNEQFF

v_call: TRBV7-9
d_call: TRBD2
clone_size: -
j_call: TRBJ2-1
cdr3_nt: TGTGCCAGCAGCTCCTTCCTAGCGGGAGTTAATGAGCAGTTCTTC
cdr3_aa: CASSSFLAGVNEQFF

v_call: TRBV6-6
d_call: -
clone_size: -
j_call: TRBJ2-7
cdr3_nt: TGTGCCAGCAGTTACGGCCGGGAGACCCTGTACTTC
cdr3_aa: CASSYGRETLYF

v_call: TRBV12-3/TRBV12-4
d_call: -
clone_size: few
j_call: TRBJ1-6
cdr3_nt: TGTGCCAGCAGTTTCGGCAGGCGCTCCTATAATTCACCCCTCCACTTT
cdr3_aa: CASSFGRRSYNSPLHF

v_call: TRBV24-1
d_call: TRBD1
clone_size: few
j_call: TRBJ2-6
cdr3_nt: TGTGCCACCAGTGGGAGACCCACAGGGGTAGGGGCCAACGTCCTGACTTTC
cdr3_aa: CATSGRPTGVGANVLTF

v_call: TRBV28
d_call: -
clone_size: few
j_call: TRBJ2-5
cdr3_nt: TGTGCCAGCAGGTCGAGTCTCAAGCAGTACTTC
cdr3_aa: CASRSSLKQYF

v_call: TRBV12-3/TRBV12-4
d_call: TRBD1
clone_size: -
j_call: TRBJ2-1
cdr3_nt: TGTGCCAGCAGTTTAGCGCTGACAGGGGGCGAGTTCTTC
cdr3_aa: CASSLALTGGEFF

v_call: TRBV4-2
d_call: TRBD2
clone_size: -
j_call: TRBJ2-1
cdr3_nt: TGTGCCAGCAGCCGAGAAGGGAGCGGGAGCAGAACGATCAATGAGCAGTTCTTC
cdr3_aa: CASSREGSGSRTINEQFF

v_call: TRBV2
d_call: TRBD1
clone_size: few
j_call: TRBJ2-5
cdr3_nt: TGTGCCAGCAGGGGGACAGGGGCGAGGATAAAGACCCAGTACTTC
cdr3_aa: CASRGTGARIKTQYF

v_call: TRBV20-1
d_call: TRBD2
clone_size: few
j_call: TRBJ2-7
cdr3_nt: TGCAGTGCCAGAGGGACTAGCGGGAGGTCCTACGAGCAGTACTTC
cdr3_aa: CSARGTSGRSYEQYF

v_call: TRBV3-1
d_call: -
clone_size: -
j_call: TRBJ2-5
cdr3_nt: TGTGCCAGCAGCCAAGTCTGGGGGCGCAACCCTGTGACCCAGTACTTC
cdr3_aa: CASSQVWGRNPVTQYF

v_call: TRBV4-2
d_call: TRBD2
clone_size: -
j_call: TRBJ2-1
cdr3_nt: TGTGCCAGCAGCCAAGATGCTAGCGGGGGGGCCAATGAGCAGTTCTTC
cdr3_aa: CASSQDASGGANEQFF

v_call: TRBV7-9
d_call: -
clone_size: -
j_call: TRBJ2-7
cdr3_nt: TGTGCCAGCAGCTTAAGGCAGGGCGGTAACTACGAGCAGTACTTC
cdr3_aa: CASSLRQGGNYEQYF

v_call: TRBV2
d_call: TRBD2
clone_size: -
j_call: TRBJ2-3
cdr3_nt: TGTGCCAGCAGTGGACTAGCGGGAGAGGGGAATACGCAGTATTTT
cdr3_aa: CASSGLAGEGNTQYF

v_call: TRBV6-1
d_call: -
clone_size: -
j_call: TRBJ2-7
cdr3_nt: TGTGCCAGCAGTGCCCGGATGAACGGGCGCCACGAGCGGTACTTC
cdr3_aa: CASSARMNGRHERYF

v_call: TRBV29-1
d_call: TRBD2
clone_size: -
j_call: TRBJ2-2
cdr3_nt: TGCAGCCTATTAGCGGGACGAACCGGGGAGCTGTTTTTT
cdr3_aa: CSLLAGRTGELFF

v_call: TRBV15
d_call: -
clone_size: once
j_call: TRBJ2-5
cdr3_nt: TGTGCCACCAGCAGAGATCCCAGTGAGACCCAGTACTTC
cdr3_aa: CATSRDPSETQYF